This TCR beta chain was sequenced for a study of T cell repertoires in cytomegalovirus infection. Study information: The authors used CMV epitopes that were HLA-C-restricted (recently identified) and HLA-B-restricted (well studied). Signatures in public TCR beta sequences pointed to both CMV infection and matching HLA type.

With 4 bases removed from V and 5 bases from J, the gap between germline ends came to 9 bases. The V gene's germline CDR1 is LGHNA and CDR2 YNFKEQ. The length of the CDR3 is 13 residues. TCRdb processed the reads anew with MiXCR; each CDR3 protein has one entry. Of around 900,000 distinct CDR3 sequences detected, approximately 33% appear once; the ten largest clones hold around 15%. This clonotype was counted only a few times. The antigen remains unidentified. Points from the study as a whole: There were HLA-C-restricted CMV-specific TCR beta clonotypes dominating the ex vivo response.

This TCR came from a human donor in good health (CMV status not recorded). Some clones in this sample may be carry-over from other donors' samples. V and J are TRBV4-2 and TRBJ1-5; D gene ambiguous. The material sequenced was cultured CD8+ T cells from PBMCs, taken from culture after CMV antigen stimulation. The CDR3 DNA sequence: TGTGCCAGCAGCCCCGAACTGTATCAGCCCCAGCATTTT. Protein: CASSPELYQPQHF.